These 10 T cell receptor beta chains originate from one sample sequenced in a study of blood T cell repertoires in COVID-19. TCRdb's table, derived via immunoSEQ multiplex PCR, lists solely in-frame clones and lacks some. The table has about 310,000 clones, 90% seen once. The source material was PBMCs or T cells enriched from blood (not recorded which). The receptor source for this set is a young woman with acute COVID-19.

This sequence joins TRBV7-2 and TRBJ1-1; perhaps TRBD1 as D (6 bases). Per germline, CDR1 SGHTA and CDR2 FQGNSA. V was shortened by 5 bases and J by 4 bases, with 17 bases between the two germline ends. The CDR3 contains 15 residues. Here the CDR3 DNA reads TGTGCCAGCAGCGACAGGACAGTAAAATCCACTGAAGCTTTCTTT. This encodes CASSDRTVKSTEAFF. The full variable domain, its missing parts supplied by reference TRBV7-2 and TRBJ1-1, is GAGVSQSPSNKVTEKGKDVELRCDPISGHTALYWYRQSLGQGLEFLIYFQGNSAPDKSGLPSDRFSAERTGGSVSTLTIQRTQQEDSAVYLCASSDRTVKSTEAFFGQGTRLTVV.

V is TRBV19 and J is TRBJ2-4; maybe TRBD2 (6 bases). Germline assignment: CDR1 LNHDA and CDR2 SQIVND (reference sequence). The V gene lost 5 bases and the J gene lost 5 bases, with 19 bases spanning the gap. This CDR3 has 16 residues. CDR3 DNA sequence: TGTGCCAGTAGTCTCCGGAGGGCGCGTTCCCAAAACATTCAGTACTTC. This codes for CASSLRRARSQNIQYF.

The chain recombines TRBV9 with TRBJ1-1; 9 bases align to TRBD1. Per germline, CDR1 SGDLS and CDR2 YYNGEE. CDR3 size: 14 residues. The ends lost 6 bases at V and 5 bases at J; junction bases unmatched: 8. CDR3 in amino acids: CASTQGQGGTEAFF. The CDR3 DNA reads TGTGCCAGCACACAGGGACAGGGTGGAACTGAAGCTTTCTTT. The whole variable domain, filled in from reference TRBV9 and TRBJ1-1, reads DSGVTQTPKHLITATGQRVTLRCSPRSGDLSVYWYQQSLDQGLQFLIQYYNGEERAKGNILERFSAQQFPDLHSELNLSSLELGDSALYFCASTQGQGGTEAFFGQGTRLTVV.

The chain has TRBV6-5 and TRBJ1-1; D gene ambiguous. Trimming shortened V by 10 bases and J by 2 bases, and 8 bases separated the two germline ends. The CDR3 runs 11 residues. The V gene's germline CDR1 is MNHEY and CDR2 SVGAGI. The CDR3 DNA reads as TGTGCCACCAACTTTAACACTGAAGCTTTCTTT. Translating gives CATNFNTEAFF.

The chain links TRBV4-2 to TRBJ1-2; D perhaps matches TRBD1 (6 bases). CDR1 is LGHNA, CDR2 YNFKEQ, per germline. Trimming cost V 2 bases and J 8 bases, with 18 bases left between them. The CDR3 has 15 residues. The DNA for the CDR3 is TGTGCCAGCAGCCAAAGTAGGGGGAGCACAGGCGGCTACACCTTC. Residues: CASSQSRGSTGGYTF.

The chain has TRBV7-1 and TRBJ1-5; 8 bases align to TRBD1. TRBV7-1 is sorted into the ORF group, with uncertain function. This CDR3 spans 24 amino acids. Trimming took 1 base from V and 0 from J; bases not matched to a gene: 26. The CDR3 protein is CASSSEQSGTGLASGPYSNQPQHF. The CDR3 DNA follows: TGTGCCAGCAGCTCAGAACAGTCCGGGACAGGTCTAGCTTCGGGTCCCTATAGCAATCAGCCCCAGCATTTT.

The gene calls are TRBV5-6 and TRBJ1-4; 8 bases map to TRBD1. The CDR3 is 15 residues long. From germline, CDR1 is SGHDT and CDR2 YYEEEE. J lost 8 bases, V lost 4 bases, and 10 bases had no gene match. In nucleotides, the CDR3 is TGTGCCAGCAGCCCGGCCGCGACAGGGGCGGAAAAACTGTTTTTT. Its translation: CASSPAATGAEKLFF. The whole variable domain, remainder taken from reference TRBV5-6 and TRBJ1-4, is DAGVTQSPTHLIKTRGQQVTLRCSPKSGHDTVSWYQQALGQGPQFIFQYYEEEERQRGNFPDRFSGHQFPNYSSELNVNALLLGDSALYLCASSPAATGAEKLFFGSGTQLSVL.

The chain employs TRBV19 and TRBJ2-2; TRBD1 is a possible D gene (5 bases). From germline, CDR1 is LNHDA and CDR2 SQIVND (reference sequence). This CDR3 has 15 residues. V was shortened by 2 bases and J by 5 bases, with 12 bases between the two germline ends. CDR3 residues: CASSISGRATGELFF. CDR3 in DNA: TGTGCCAGTAGTATATCGGGCAGGGCAACCGGGGAGCTGTTTTTT.

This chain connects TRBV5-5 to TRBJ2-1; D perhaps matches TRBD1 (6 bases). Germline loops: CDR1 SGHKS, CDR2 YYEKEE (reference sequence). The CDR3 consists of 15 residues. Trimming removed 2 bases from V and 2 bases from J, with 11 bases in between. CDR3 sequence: CASSLDRRTYNEQFF. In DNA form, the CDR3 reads TGTGCCAGCAGCTTAGACAGGCGGACCTACAATGAGCAGTTCTTC.

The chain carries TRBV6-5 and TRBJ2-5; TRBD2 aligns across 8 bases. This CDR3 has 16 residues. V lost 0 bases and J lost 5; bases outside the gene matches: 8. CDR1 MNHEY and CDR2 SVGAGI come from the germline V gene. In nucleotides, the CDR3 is TGTGCCAGCAGTTACTCTCGGGGACTAGGGATCGAGACCCAGTACTTC. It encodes CASSYSRGLGIETQYF.